This is a list of T cell receptor beta chains from one sample in a study of blood T cell repertoires in COVID-19. Profiling relied on immunoSEQ multiplex PCR, and the TCRdb table lists in-frame clones only, not all of them. The sample has some 250,000 clones, 65% to 85% seen once; the top ten hold roughly 8.6%. Material for sequencing was peripheral blood. Receptors originate from a man aged 40-50 years with active or convalescent COVID-19. Both conserved end residues are part of each CDR3. A D gene is named only where the DNA matches it firmly. Clone size is stated in some rows and not others, as once, few, many or a class when expanded.

- | TRBJ1-1 | TRBV6-5 | - | TGTGCCAGCCTTGGCCGGGTCGGACTAGAAGCTTTCTTT | CASLGRVGLEAFF
once | TRBJ1-4 | TRBV7-9 | - | TGTGCCAGCAGCTTACCGGGGGAGAGGAATGAAAAACTGTTTTTT | CASSLPGERNEKLFF
- | TRBJ2-3 | TRBV27 | - | TGTGCCAGCAGTTCCCTGACTTTACTCACAGATACGCAGTATTTT | CASSSLTLLTDTQYF
- | TRBJ2-7 | TRBV27 | - | TGTGCCAGCAGTTTAGAGTCAGGGACAGAGCAGTACTTC | CASSLESGTEQYF
- | TRBJ1-6 | TRBV30 | - | TGTGCCTGGAGTCGCGGGGTTGGTAATTCACCCCTCCACTTT | CAWSRGVGNSPLHF
- | TRBJ2-6 | TRBV5-5 | - | - | CASSLDVGSGANVLTF
- | TRBJ1-1 | TRBV10-3 | - | TGTGCCATCAGCGACCCGGGACGGACTACGACTGAAGCTTTCTTT | CAISDPGRTTTEAFF
- | TRBJ1-1 | TRBV6-5 | - | TGTGCCAGCAGGACAGGTCAGGTCCCCAACACTGAAGCTTTCTTT | CASRTGQVPNTEAFF
- | TRBJ1-2 | TRBV3-1/TRBV3-2 | - | TGTGCCAGCAGCCAAGGGGGGGGAACCTATGGCTACACCTTC | CASSQGGGTYGYTF
- | TRBJ2-7 | TRBV4-1 | TRBD1 | TGCGCCAGCAGCCAAGGGCAGGGGGCCTACGAGCAGTACTTC | CASSQGQGAYEQYF
- | TRBJ1-2 | TRBV19 | - | TGTGCCAGTAGGTGGGGCGGCTATGGCTACACCTTC | CASRWGGYGYTF
- | TRBJ1-1 | TRBV19 | - | TGTGCCAGTAGTATAGAACCGGGTGGAAAAACTGAAGCTTTCTTT | CASSIEPGGKTEAFF
- | TRBJ2-1 | TRBV6-1 | TRBD1 | TGTGCCAGCAGTGAACCCGGACAGGGATTCAATGAGCAGTTCTTC | CASSEPGQGFNEQFF
- | TRBJ1-6 | TRBV7-9 | - | TGTGCCAGCAGCCCCCCCCTCCAGGTCGGATCACCCCTCCACTTT | CASSPPLQVGSPLHF
- | TRBJ1-1 | TRBV6-5 | - | TGTGCCAGCAGGGGGAGGGGATACACTGAAGCTTTCTTT | CASRGRGYTEAFF
- | TRBJ1-2 | TRBV14 | TRBD1 | TGTGCCAGCAGCCAAGCACCCGGCGGGACAGGGGGCCCCTATGGCTACACCTTC | CASSQAPGGTGGPYGYTF
- | TRBJ1-1 | TRBV5-1 | TRBD1 | TGCGCCAGCAGCCCGAGGGACAGTTACACTGAAGCTTTCTTT | CASSPRDSYTEAFF
- | TRBJ1-4 | TRBV7-2 | TRBD1 | TGTGCCAGCAGTAAACAGGGGACAACTAATGAAAAACTGTTTTTT | CASSKQGTTNEKLFF
few | TRBJ2-1 | TRBV7-7 | - | TGTGCTAGCAGCTTAGGTGTGGGGGCGACCTACAATGAGCAGTTCTTC | CASSLGVGATYNEQFF
few | TRBJ2-3 | TRBV6-6 | - | TGTGCCAGCAACTTAGATATGTCAGATACGCAGTATTTT | CASNLDMSDTQYF
- | TRBJ1-3 | TRBV11-2 | - | TGTGCCAGCAGCTTAGCAGGGTCTGGAAACACCATATATTTT | CASSLAGSGNTIYF
- | TRBJ2-7 | TRBV7-9 | TRBD1 | TGTGCCAGCAGGGGACAGGAGGACTACGAGCAGTACTTC | CASRGQEDYEQYF
- | TRBJ2-7 | TRBV7-2 | TRBD2 | TGTGCCAGCAGCTTAATGGACGTTTCGGGGGGCGAGCAGTACTTC | CASSLMDVSGGEQYF
- | TRBJ2-1 | TRBV7-3 | - | TGTGCCAGCAGCCCCCGGAAGGTTAGCCTTAATGAGCAGTTCTTC | CASSPRKVSLNEQFF
- | TRBJ1-4 | TRBV10-3 | TRBD1 | TGTGCCATCACCGTACCCGGGACAGGGCCCACAACTAATGAAAAACTGTTTTTT | CAITVPGTGPTTNEKLFF
- | TRBJ1-5 | TRBV6-5 | - | TGTGCCAGCAGTTACCGCCGGGATCAGCCCCAGCATTTT | CASSYRRDQPQHF
- | TRBJ1-4 | TRBV9 | - | TGTGCCAGCAGCTTTGACAGGTCAGCTAATGAAAAACTGTTTTTT | CASSFDRSANEKLFF
- | TRBJ2-1 | TRBV24-1 | TRBD2 | TGTGCCACCAGTGACGTGAGTGCCAGCGGGGGGCCCTACAATGAGCAGTTCTTC | CATSDVSASGGPYNEQFF
- | TRBJ1-2 | TRBV19 | - | TGTGCCAGTAGTATAGCCTTCCGACAGAATGGAATCTATGGCTACACCTTC | CASSIAFRQNGIYGYTF
few | TRBJ2-7 | TRBV7-2 | - | TGTGCCAGCAGCTTAGCACCTCGTACCGGTCGGGACGAGCAGTACTTC | CASSLAPRTGRDEQYF
- | TRBJ2-2 | TRBV6-2/TRBV6-3 | TRBD2 | TGTGCCAGCAGCTTACCGGGACTAGCGTTGACCGGGGAGCTGTTTTTT | CASSLPGLALTGELFF
- | TRBJ2-2 | TRBV5-1 | - | TGCGCCAGCAGCCCCGGGACACCGAACACCGGGGAGCTGTTTTTT | CASSPGTPNTGELFF
- | TRBJ1-2 | TRBV5-1 | TRBD1 | TGCGCCAGCAGCTTTAATACAGGGGGTGGCTACACCTTC | CASSFNTGGGYTF
- | TRBJ2-1 | TRBV7-2 | TRBD1 | TGTGCCAGCAGCTTAGGAGGAATAGGGGGCCCCAACAATGAGCAGTTCTTC | CASSLGGIGGPNNEQFF
- | TRBJ1-2 | TRBV11-3 | - | TGTGCCAGCAGCTTAGATCAAACTAACTATGGCTACACCTTC | CASSLDQTNYGYTF
- | TRBJ1-1 | TRBV2 | TRBD1 | TGTGCCAGCACGTACTCCCCGGGACAGAGGAACACTGAAGCTTTCTTT | CASTYSPGQRNTEAFF
- | TRBJ1-1 | TRBV7-9 | - | TGTGCCAGCAGCTTAACCCTATCTGGGAACACTGAAGCTTTCTTT | CASSLTLSGNTEAFF
- | TRBJ2-3 | TRBV24-1 | TRBD2 | TGTGCCACCAGTTTCGGGGGGATTAGCACAGATACGCAGTATTTT | CATSFGGISTDTQYF
- | TRBJ2-5 | TRBV5-4 | - | TGTGCCAGCAGCTTGGCAGGCGCAGAGACCCAGTACTTC | CASSLAGAETQYF
- | TRBJ1-5 | TRBV4-1 | - | TGCGCCAGCAGCCAAGAGCGTCAGGCTCAGCCCCAGCATTTT | CASSQERQAQPQHF
- | TRBJ2-1 | TRBV2 | - | TGTGCCAGCAGTGAGGACACCTACAATGAGCAGTTCTTC | CASSEDTYNEQFF
once | TRBJ1-3 | TRBV25-1 | - | TGTGCCAGCAAAGAGGGAAACGGAAACACCATATATTTT | CASKEGNGNTIYF
- | TRBJ1-5 | TRBV6-6 | - | TGTGCCAGCAGTTCCCTCTCAGGGGTGGGCAATCAGCCCCAGCATTTT | CASSSLSGVGNQPQHF
- | TRBJ2-1 | TRBV2 | TRBD2 | TGTGCCAGCAGCCGGACTAGCGGGCTTCAGGATGAGCAGTTCTTC | CASSRTSGLQDEQFF
- | TRBJ1-6 | TRBV4-3 | TRBD1 | TGCGCCAGCAGCCATGATCGGGACAGAGTTGATTCACCCCTCCACTTT | CASSHDRDRVDSPLHF
- | TRBJ2-1 | TRBV7-9 | TRBD2 | TGTGCCAGCAGCGTAACTAGCGGGAGTTTAAATGAGCAGTTCTTC | CASSVTSGSLNEQFF
- | TRBJ1-5 | TRBV6-4 | TRBD1 | TGTGCCAACCACAGGGGGGGCACGCAGCCCCAGCATTTT | CANHRGGTQPQHF
- | TRBJ1-2 | TRBV3-1/TRBV3-2 | - | TGTGCCAGCAGCCAAGCGCTAGCTAACTATGGCTACACCTTC | CASSQALANYGYTF
- | TRBJ2-1 | TRBV4-2 | TRBD2 | TGTGCCAGCAGCCGAAACTTAGCGGGGGACTACAATGAGCAGTTCTTC | CASSRNLAGDYNEQFF
- | TRBJ1-1 | TRBV6-5 | TRBD1 | TGTGCCAGCGGGGCAGGGGGCGTGAGCACTGAAGCTTTCTTT | CASGAGGVSTEAFF
- | TRBJ1-6 | TRBV2 | - | TGTGCCAGCATATCCCCGGAGAAAAATTCACCCCTCCACTTT | CASISPEKNSPLHF
- | TRBJ2-1 | TRBV24-1 | TRBD2 | TGTGCCACCAGCCCTACCGGTGCGGGAGGGTACAATGAGCAGTTCTTC | CATSPTGAGGYNEQFF
- | TRBJ1-6 | TRBV30 | - | TGTGCCTGGAGTAGCCGACAGGCCCTCTCCTATAATTCACCCCTCCACTTT | CAWSSRQALSYNSPLHF
- | TRBJ2-7 | TRBV19 | - | TGTGCCAGTAGTTCTCATTCGGACTCTTTCTCCTACGAGCAGTACTTC | CASSSHSDSFSYEQYF
- | TRBJ1-4 | TRBV4-1 | - | TGCGCCAGCAGCCAAGTACAGGGATATGAAAAACTGTTTTTT | CASSQVQGYEKLFF
- | TRBJ2-1 | TRBV9 | TRBD2 | TGTGCCAGCAGCCCTGGGACTAGCGGGAGATGGGGTGAGCAGTTCTTC | CASSPGTSGRWGEQFF
- | TRBJ1-1 | TRBV6-5 | TRBD1 | TGTGCCAGCAGTTATACGGACAGGGAACGGGCTTTCTTT | CASSYTDRERAFF
- | TRBJ2-3 | TRBV3-1/TRBV3-2 | TRBD2 | TGTGCCAGCAGCCGCAGCGGGGGGGGCACAGATACGCAGTATTTT | CASSRSGGGTDTQYF
- | TRBJ2-3 | TRBV24-1 | - | TGTGCCACCAGTGATTCATCGAGAGTGGGGGCTGCAGATACGCAGTATTTT | CATSDSSRVGAADTQYF